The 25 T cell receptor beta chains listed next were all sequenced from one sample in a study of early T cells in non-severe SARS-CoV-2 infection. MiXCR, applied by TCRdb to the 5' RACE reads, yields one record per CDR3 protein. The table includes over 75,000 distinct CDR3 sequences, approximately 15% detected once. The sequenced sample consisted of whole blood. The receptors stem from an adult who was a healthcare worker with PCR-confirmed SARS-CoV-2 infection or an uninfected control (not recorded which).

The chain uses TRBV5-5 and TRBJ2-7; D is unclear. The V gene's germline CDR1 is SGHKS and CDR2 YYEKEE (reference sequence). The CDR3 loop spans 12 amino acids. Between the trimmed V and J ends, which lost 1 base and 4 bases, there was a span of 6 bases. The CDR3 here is CASSLNGYEQYF. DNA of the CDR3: TGTGCCAGCAGCTTGAACGGTTACGAGCAGTACTTC.

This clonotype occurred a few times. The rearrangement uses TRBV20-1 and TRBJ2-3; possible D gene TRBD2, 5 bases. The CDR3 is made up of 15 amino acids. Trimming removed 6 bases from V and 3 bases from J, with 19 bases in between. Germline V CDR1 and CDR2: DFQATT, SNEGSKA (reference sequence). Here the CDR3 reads CSAISLAKKTDTQYF. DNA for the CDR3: TGCAGTGCCATTAGTCTAGCTAAAAAAACAGATACGCAGTATTTT.

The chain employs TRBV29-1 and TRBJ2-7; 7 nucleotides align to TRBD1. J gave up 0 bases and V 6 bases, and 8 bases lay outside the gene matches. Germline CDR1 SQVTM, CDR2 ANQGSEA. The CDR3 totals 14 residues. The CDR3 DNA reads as TGCAGCGTCGCCGGGACAGCGAGCTCCTACGAGCAGTACTTC. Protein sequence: CSVAGTASSYEQYF.

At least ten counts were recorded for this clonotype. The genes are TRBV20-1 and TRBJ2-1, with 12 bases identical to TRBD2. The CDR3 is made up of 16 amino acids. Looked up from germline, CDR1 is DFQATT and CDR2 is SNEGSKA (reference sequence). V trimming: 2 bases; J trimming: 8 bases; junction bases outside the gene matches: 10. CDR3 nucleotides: TGCAGTGCTAGACCTCCTAGCGGGAGGGCCGGTGATGAGCAGTTCTTC. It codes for CSARPPSGRAGDEQFF.

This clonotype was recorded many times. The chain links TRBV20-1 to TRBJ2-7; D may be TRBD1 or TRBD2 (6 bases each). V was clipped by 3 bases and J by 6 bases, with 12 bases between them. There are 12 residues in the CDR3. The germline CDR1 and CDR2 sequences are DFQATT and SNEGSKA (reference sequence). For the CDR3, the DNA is TGCAGTGCTAGGTCGGGGGCCGCCGAGCAGTACTTC. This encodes CSARSGAAEQYF.

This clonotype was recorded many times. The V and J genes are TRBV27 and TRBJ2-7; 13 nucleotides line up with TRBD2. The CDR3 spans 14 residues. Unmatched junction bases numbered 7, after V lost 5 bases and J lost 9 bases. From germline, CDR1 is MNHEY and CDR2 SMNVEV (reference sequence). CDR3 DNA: TGTGCCAGCAGTAAGGGACTAGCGGGGTCTGGGCAGTACTTC. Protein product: CASSKGLAGSGQYF.

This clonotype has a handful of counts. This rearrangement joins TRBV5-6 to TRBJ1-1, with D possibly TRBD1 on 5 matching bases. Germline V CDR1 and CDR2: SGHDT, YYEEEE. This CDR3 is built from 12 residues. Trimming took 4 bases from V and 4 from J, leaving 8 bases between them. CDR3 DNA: TGTGCCAGCAGCAGGGACGGCACTGAAGCTTTCTTT. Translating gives CASSRDGTEAFF. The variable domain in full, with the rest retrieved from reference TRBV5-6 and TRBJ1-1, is DAGVTQSPTHLIKTRGQQVTLRCSPKSGHDTVSWYQQALGQGPQFIFQYYEEEERQRGNFPDRFSGHQFPNYSSELNVNALLLGDSALYLCASSRDGTEAFFGQGTRLTVV.

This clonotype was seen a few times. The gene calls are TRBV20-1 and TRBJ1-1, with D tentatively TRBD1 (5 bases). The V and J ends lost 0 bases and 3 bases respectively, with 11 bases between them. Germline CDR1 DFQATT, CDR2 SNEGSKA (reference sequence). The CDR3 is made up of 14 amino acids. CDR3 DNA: TGCAGTGCTAGAGAGAAGGGGAGAGACACTGAAGCTTTCTTT. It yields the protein CSAREKGRDTEAFF.

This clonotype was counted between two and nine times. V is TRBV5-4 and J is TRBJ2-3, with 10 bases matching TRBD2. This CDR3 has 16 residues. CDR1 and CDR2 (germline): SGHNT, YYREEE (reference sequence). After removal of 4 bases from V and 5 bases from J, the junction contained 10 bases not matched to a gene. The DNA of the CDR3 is TGTGCCAGCAGCCCGACCCTAGCGGGAGCAGGAGATACGCAGTATTTT. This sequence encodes CASSPTLAGAGDTQYF.

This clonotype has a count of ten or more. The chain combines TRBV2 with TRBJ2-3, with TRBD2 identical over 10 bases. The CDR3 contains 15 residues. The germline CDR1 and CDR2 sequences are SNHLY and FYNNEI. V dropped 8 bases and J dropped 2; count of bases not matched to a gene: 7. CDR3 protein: CASAGLAAYTDTQYF. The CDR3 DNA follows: TGTGCCAGCGCAGGACTAGCGGCGTACACAGATACGCAGTATTTT.

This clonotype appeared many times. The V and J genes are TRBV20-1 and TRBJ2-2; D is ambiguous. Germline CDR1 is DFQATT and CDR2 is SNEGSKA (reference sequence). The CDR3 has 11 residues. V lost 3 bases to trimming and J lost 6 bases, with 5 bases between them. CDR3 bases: TGCAGTGCTAGTGGCGCCGGGGAGCTGTTTTTT. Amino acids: CSASGAGELFF.

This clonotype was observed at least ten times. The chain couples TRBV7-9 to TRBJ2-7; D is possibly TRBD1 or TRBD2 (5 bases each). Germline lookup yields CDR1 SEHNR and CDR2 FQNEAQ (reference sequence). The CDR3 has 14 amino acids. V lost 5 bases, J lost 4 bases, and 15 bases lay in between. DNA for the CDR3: TGTGCCAGCAGCGTCCGGGACGGCGCATACGAGCAGTACTTC. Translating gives CASSVRDGAYEQYF.

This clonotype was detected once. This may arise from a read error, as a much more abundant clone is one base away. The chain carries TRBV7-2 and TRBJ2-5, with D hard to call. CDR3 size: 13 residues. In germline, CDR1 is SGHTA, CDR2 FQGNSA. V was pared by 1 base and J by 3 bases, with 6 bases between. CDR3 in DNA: TGTGCCAGCAGCTTAGTGGCCGAAGAGACCCAGTACTTC. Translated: CASSLVAEETQYF.

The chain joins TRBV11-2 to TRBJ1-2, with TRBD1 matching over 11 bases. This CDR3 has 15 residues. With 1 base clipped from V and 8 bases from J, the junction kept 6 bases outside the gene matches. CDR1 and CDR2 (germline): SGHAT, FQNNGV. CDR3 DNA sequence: TGTGCCAGCAGCTTAGGTGGGACAGGGGGTTTCGGCTACACCTTC. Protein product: CASSLGGTGGFGYTF.

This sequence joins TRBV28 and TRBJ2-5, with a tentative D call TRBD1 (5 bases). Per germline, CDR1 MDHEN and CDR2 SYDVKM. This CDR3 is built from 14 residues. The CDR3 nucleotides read TGTGCTTCTCGGGCCGGACATCTCCAAGAGACCCAGTACTTC. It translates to CASRAGHLQETQYF.

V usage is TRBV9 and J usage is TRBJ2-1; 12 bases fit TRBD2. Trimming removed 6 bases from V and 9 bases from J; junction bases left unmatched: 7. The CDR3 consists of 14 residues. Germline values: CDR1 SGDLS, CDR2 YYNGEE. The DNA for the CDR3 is TGTGCCAGCACCCAGACTAGCGGGAGTGGTGAGCAGTTCTTC. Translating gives CASTQTSGSGEQFF. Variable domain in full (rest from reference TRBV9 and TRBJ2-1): DSGVTQTPKHLITATGQRVTLRCSPRSGDLSVYWYQQSLDQGLQFLIQYYNGEERAKGNILERFSAQQFPDLHSELNLSSLELGDSALYFCASTQTSGSGEQFFGPGTRLTVL.

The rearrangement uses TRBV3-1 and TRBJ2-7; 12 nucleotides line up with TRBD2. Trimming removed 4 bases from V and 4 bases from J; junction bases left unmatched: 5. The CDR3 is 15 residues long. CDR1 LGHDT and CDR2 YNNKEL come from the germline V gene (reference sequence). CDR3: CASSRRLAGVYEQYF. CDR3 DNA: TGTGCCAGCAGCCGCCGACTAGCGGGGGTTTACGAGCAGTACTTC.

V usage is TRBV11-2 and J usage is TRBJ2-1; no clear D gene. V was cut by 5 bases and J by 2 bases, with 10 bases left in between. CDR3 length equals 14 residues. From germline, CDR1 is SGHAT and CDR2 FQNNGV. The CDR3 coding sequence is TGTGCCAGCAGCCTCTCCACTACCTACAATGAGCAGTTCTTC. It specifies CASSLSTTYNEQFF.

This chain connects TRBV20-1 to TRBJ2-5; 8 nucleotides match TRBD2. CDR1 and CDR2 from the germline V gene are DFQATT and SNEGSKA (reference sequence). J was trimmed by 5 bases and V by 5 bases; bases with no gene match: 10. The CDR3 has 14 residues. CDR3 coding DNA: TGCAGTGCTCCGCGGACTAGCCGTTGGGAGACCCAGTACTTC. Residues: CSAPRTSRWETQYF.

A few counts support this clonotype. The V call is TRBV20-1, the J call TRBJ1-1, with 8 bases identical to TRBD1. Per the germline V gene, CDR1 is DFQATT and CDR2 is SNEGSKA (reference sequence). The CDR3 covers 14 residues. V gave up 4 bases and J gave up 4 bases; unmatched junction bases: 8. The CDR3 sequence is CSATQGAGGTEAFF. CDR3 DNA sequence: TGCAGTGCTACCCAGGGGGCGGGCGGCACTGAAGCTTTCTTT.

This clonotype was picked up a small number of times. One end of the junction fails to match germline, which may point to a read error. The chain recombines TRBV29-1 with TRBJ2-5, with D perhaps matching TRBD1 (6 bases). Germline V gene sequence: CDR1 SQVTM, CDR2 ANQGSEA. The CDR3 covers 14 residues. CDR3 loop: CSAQPSGGQETQHF. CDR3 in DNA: TGCAGCGCACAGCCCAGTGGGGGACAAGAGACCCAGCACTTC.

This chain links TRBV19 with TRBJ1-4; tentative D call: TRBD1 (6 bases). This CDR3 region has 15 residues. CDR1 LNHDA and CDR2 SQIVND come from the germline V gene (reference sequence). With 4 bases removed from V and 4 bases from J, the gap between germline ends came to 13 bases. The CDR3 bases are TGTGCCAGTAGTACCTACAGGGCCGGTAATGAAAAACTGTTTTTT. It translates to CASSTYRAGNEKLFF.

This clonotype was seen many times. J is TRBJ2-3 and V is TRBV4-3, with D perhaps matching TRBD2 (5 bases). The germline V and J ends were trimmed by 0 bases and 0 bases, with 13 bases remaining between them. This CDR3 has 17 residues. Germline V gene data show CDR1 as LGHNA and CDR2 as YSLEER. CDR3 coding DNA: TGCGCCAGCAGCCAAGACTCTGAGGGCAGCAGCACAGATACGCAGTATTTT. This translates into CASSQDSEGSSTDTQYF.

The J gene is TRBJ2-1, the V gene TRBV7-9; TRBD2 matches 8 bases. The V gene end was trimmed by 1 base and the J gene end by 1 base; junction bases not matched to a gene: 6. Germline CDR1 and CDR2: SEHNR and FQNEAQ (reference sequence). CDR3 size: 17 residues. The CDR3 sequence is CASSLGISGKSYNEQFF. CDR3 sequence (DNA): TGTGCCAGCAGCTTAGGGATTAGCGGGAAATCCTACAATGAGCAGTTCTTC.

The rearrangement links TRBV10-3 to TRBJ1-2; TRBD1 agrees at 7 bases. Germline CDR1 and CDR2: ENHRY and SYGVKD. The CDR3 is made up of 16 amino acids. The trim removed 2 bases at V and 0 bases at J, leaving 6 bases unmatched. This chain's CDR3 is CAISEADRAANYGYTF. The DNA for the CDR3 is TGTGCCATCAGTGAGGCCGACAGGGCAGCTAACTATGGCTACACCTTC.